The rows below give T cell receptor beta chains drawn from one sample of a study of T-cell memory formation after mild COVID-19. MiXCR was run by TCRdb on the 5' RACE reads, yielding one entry per CDR3 protein. The data contain some 350,000 distinct CDR3 sequences, 15% to 20% of them singletons. The source material was PBMCs or a T cell subset sorted from them (not recorded which). These receptors originate from a man between 18 and 29 years old who had mild COVID-19 (a few samples of this study predate the infection). Cell type and time point are not known. CDR3s include the opening cysteine and the closing phenylalanine or tryptophan. The order of the fields is J gene, clone size, D gene, V gene, CDR3 DNA, CDR3 protein. A D gene is named only where the DNA matches it firmly. Rows may omit the clone size; those that give it use once, few, many or a size class.

J gene: TRBJ2-1
clone size: NA
D gene: TRBD2
V gene: TRBV5-6
CDR3 DNA: TGTGCCAGCAGCTTGGGTTATGGACTAGCGGGGGATGAGCAGTTCTTC
CDR3 protein: CASSLGYGLAGDEQFF

J gene: TRBJ1-2
clone size: many
D gene: TRBD1
V gene: TRBV3-1
CDR3 DNA: TGTGCCAGCAGCGAACAGGGGAATGGCTACACCTTC
CDR3 protein: CASSEQGNGYTF

J gene: TRBJ1-2
clone size: NA
D gene: NA
V gene: TRBV7-8
CDR3 DNA: TGTGCCAGCAGCCCGATTGGGGGGGACTATGGCTACACCTTC
CDR3 protein: CASSPIGGDYGYTF

J gene: TRBJ2-5
clone size: few
D gene: NA
V gene: TRBV7-8
CDR3 DNA: TGTGCCAGCAGCCTGCAGTGGACGGGAGAGACCCAGTACTTC
CDR3 protein: CASSLQWTGETQYF

J gene: TRBJ1-1
clone size: NA
D gene: NA
V gene: TRBV6-5
CDR3 DNA: TGTGCCAGCAGAACCAAAGCGGGGGGCACTGAAGCTTTCTTT
CDR3 protein: CASRTKAGGTEAFF

J gene: TRBJ2-1
clone size: NA
D gene: NA
V gene: TRBV5-1
CDR3 DNA: TGCGCCAGCAGCTTGGAACCAGGGGATTCCTACAATGAGCAGTTCTTC
CDR3 protein: CASSLEPGDSYNEQFF

J gene: TRBJ1-4
clone size: NA
D gene: NA
V gene: TRBV7-2
CDR3 DNA: TGTGCCAGCAGCTTACGGGAATACAGCGAAAAACTGTTTTTT
CDR3 protein: CASSLREYSEKLFF

J gene: TRBJ2-3
clone size: NA
D gene: TRBD2
V gene: TRBV7-2
CDR3 DNA: TGTGCCAGCACAGGACTAGCGGTCACAGATACGCAGTATTTT
CDR3 protein: CASTGLAVTDTQYF

J gene: TRBJ2-5
clone size: once
D gene: NA
V gene: TRBV5-6
CDR3 DNA: TGTGCCAGCAGCTATACAGGGACACTACAAGAGACCCAGTACTTC
CDR3 protein: CASSYTGTLQETQYF

J gene: TRBJ1-1
clone size: NA
D gene: NA
V gene: TRBV28
CDR3 DNA: TGTGCCAGCAGCTATAGGGAAAGGGGAGCTTTCTTT
CDR3 protein: CASSYRERGAFF

J gene: TRBJ1-6
clone size: NA
D gene: TRBD1
V gene: TRBV4-1
CDR3 DNA: TGCGCCAGCAGCCATTCCACAGGGGCCGATTCACCCCTCCACTTT
CDR3 protein: CASSHSTGADSPLHF

J gene: TRBJ2-2
clone size: NA
D gene: TRBD1
V gene: TRBV5-1
CDR3 DNA: TGCGCCAGCAGCATGGGACAGGGTCTCACCGGGGAGCTGTTTTTT
CDR3 protein: CASSMGQGLTGELFF

J gene: TRBJ2-7
clone size: NA
D gene: NA
V gene: TRBV30
CDR3 DNA: TGTGCCTGGAGTGCCGGGATTTCCTACGAGCAGTACTTC
CDR3 protein: CAWSAGISYEQYF

J gene: TRBJ2-1
clone size: NA
D gene: NA
V gene: TRBV4-1
CDR3 DNA: TGCGCCAGCAGCCAAGATCGTTCTAGGGTAGAGAAGTTCTTC
CDR3 protein: CASSQDRSRVEKFF

J gene: TRBJ2-1
clone size: few
D gene: NA
V gene: TRBV7-9
CDR3 DNA: TGTGCCAGCAGCTTAGATCAGGACTGGGATGAGCAGTTCTTC
CDR3 protein: CASSLDQDWDEQFF

J gene: TRBJ2-2
clone size: few
D gene: TRBD1
V gene: TRBV29-1
CDR3 DNA: TGCAGCGTTGACCTCGGACAGGGGAACACCGGGGAGCTGTTTTTT
CDR3 protein: CSVDLGQGNTGELFF

J gene: TRBJ1-6
clone size: NA
D gene: NA
V gene: TRBV7-2
CDR3 DNA: TGTGCCAGCAGCCCCGACGGCGATAATTCACCCCTCCACTTT
CDR3 protein: CASSPDGDNSPLHF

J gene: TRBJ1-6
clone size: few
D gene: TRBD1
V gene: TRBV20-1
CDR3 DNA: TGCAGTGGGAGGGGGCTCCGATATAATTCACCCCTCCACTTT
CDR3 protein: CSGRGLRYNSPLHF

J gene: TRBJ2-7
clone size: NA
D gene: NA
V gene: TRBV6-5
CDR3 DNA: TGTGCCAGCAGTTACCGCGGGGGACAACGCTACGAGCAGTACTTC
CDR3 protein: CASSYRGGQRYEQYF

J gene: TRBJ2-5
clone size: few
D gene: TRBD2
V gene: TRBV18
CDR3 DNA: TGTGCCAGCTCATCGGGACTAGCGGACGGGGAGACCCAGTACTTC
CDR3 protein: CASSSGLADGETQYF

J gene: TRBJ1-4
clone size: few
D gene: NA
V gene: TRBV7-2
CDR3 DNA: TGTGCCAGCAGCCGTTCCAGGGTCTCTAATGAAAAACTGTTTTTT
CDR3 protein: CASSRSRVSNEKLFF

J gene: TRBJ2-6
clone size: NA
D gene: NA
V gene: TRBV18
CDR3 DNA: TGTGCCAGCCTAAACTCTGGGGCCAACGTCCTGACTTTC
CDR3 protein: CASLNSGANVLTF

J gene: TRBJ2-1
clone size: NA
D gene: NA
V gene: TRBV27
CDR3 DNA: TGTGCCAGCAGCATGGGACCTTACAATGAGCAGTTCTTC
CDR3 protein: CASSMGPYNEQFF

J gene: TRBJ2-3
clone size: few
D gene: TRBD1
V gene: TRBV5-4
CDR3 DNA: TGTGCCAGCAGGACCGGGACAGAACCTCTGACAGATACGCAGTATTTT
CDR3 protein: CASRTGTEPLTDTQYF

J gene: TRBJ1-1
clone size: few
D gene: TRBD1
V gene: TRBV6-6
CDR3 DNA: TGTGCCAGCAGTTGGACAGGGAGGAACACTGAAGCTTTCTTT
CDR3 protein: CASSWTGRNTEAFF

J gene: TRBJ2-3
clone size: few
D gene: TRBD2
V gene: TRBV6-5
CDR3 DNA: TGTGCCAGCAGTATTGTAGCGGGGAGCACAGATACGCAGTATTTT
CDR3 protein: CASSIVAGSTDTQYF

J gene: TRBJ2-2
clone size: NA
D gene: TRBD1
V gene: TRBV7-3
CDR3 DNA: TGTGCCAGCAGCTTGCTGACAGGGCACACCGGGGAGCTGTTTTTT
CDR3 protein: CASSLLTGHTGELFF

J gene: TRBJ2-3
clone size: many
D gene: NA
V gene: TRBV12-3/TRBV12-4
CDR3 DNA: TGTGCCAGCAGCCTAACCGGGGTCACAGATACGCAGTATTTT
CDR3 protein: CASSLTGVTDTQYF

J gene: TRBJ1-3
clone size: NA
D gene: TRBD1
V gene: TRBV24-1
CDR3 DNA: TGTGCCACCAGTGATCCCGGGACAGAAAACACCATATATTTT
CDR3 protein: CATSDPGTENTIYF

J gene: TRBJ1-2
clone size: NA
D gene: NA
V gene: TRBV6-2/TRBV6-3
CDR3 DNA: TGTGCCAGCAGTTACTCGCAGGGAGCTATGAGTGGCTACACCTTC
CDR3 protein: CASSYSQGAMSGYTF

J gene: TRBJ2-7
clone size: NA
D gene: TRBD2
V gene: TRBV9
CDR3 DNA: TGTGCCAGTTCCAGGGCGGGGGAATCCTACGAGCAGTACTTC
CDR3 protein: CASSRAGESYEQYF

J gene: TRBJ2-1
clone size: NA
D gene: NA
V gene: TRBV6-6
CDR3 DNA: TGTGCCAGCAGTTACGGGTGGGGGGAGCAGTTCTTC
CDR3 protein: CASSYGWGEQFF

J gene: TRBJ1-4
clone size: few
D gene: NA
V gene: TRBV4-3
CDR3 DNA: TGCGCCAGCAGCCTAACCCGGACTCATGAAAAACTGTTTTTT
CDR3 protein: CASSLTRTHEKLFF

J gene: TRBJ2-7
clone size: few
D gene: NA
V gene: TRBV5-1
CDR3 DNA: TGCGCCAGCAGCTTCCAGAGAGGGGAAGAGCAGTACTTC
CDR3 protein: CASSFQRGEEQYF

J gene: TRBJ1-2
clone size: NA
D gene: TRBD1
V gene: TRBV20-1
CDR3 DNA: TGCAGTGCTAAGGACAGGGGCAACTATGGCTACACCTTC
CDR3 protein: CSAKDRGNYGYTF

J gene: TRBJ2-5
clone size: few
D gene: TRBD1
V gene: TRBV11-2
CDR3 DNA: TGTGCCAGCAGCTTGGGTCAGGGGGCCGTGACCCAGTACTTC
CDR3 protein: CASSLGQGAVTQYF

J gene: TRBJ2-2
clone size: NA
D gene: NA
V gene: TRBV2
CDR3 DNA: TGTGCCAGTCGGGACACCACCGGGGAGCTGTTTTTT
CDR3 protein: CASRDTTGELFF